These 12 T cell receptor beta chains share one sample of origin, sequenced in a study of sequential checkpoint blockade in melanoma. Treatment denoted: randomized to nivolumab then ipilimumab (arm A) or the reverse (arm B). TCRdb's table, derived via immunoSEQ multiplex PCR, lists solely in-frame clones and lacks some. The sample consists of about 29,000 clones, approximately 75% of them appearing once. This material consisted of CD8+ T cells sorted from blood (inferred from file names), taken from a patient given nivolumab and ipilimumab in sequence. The receptors derive from a human donor with melanoma.

This clone appeared a single time. The chain couples TRBV2 to TRBJ2-4; D is unclear. V was cut by 7 bases and J by 6 bases, with 10 bases left in between. Germline CDR1 and CDR2: SNHLY and FYNNEI. This CDR3 comprises 12 residues. Here the CDR3 DNA reads TGTGCCAGCATCGGAGTGGTAAACATTCAGTACTTC. Translation: CASIGVVNIQYF.

Only one count was recorded for this clone. The chain employs TRBV5-5 and TRBJ2-5; the match to TRBD1 covers 10 bases. Trimming removed 4 bases from V and 3 bases from J; junction bases left unmatched: 12. This CDR3 comprises 17 residues. The V gene's germline CDR1 is SGHKS and CDR2 YYEKEE (reference sequence). This CDR3 reads CASSPLGTGVREETQYF. The CDR3 region has the DNA TGTGCCAGCAGCCCGCTAGGGACAGGGGTCAGGGAAGAGACCCAGTACTTC.

The V and J genes are TRBV5-4 and TRBJ2-2; D might be TRBD2 (7 bases). Germline V gives CDR1 SGHNT, CDR2 YYREEE (reference sequence). Between the trimmed V and J ends, which lost 4 bases and 4 bases, there was a span of 17 bases. CDR3 size: 16 residues. CDR3 amino acids: CASSHEPGGPTGELFF. CDR3 bases: TGTGCCAGCAGCCACGAACCGGGGGGCCCCACCGGGGAGCTGTTTTTT.

This chain connects TRBV2 to TRBJ1-6; D is undetermined. The germline gives CDR1 SNHLY, CDR2 FYNNEI. Trimming pared 0 bases from V and 8 bases from J, leaving 14 bases between. The CDR3 runs to 16 residues. The chain's CDR3 is CASSEAEEVGYSPLHF. The CDR3, as DNA: TGTGCCAGCAGTGAAGCGGAGGAGGTGGGGTATTCACCCCTCCACTTT.

The chain links TRBV2 to TRBJ2-6; D not certain. From germline, CDR1 is SNHLY and CDR2 FYNNEI. CDR3 size: 16 residues. Trimming removed 3 bases at V and 0 bases at J, with 9 bases between. CDR3 protein: CASSDSLTSGANVLTF. DNA for the CDR3: TGTGCCAGCAGTGATTCCCTAACCTCTGGGGCCAACGTCCTGACTTTC.

CDR3 region: CASSINSGGPYNEQFF. In nucleotides, the CDR3 is TGTGCCAGTAGTATTAATTCGGGGGGGCCTTACAATGAGCAGTTCTTC. This chain links TRBV19 with TRBJ2-1; 8 bases align to TRBD2. CDR1 is LNHDA and CDR2 is SQIVND in the germline V gene (reference sequence). CDR3 size: 16 residues. V was clipped by 3 bases and J by 4 bases; unmatched bases: 8. Supplemented by reference TRBV19 and TRBJ2-1, the full variable domain reads DGGITQSPKYLFRKEGQNVTLSCEQNLNHDAMYWYRQDPGQGLRLIYYSQIVNDFQKGDIAEGYSVSREKKESFPLTVTSAQKNPTAFYLCASSINSGGPYNEQFFGPGTRLTVL.

The J gene is TRBJ2-5, the V gene TRBV9; the match to TRBD1 covers 7 bases. CDR3 size: 15 residues. The germline CDR1 and CDR2 sequences are SGDLS and YYNGEE. Germline trimming cut 4 bases from V and 5 bases from J; bases unmatched to any gene: 11. For the CDR3, the DNA is TGTGCCAGCAGCCCACTGGTAGGGGGCCGGGAGACCCAGTACTTC. It translates to CASSPLVGGRETQYF.

V usage is TRBV29-1 and J usage is TRBJ2-5, with D possibly matching TRBD2 (6 bases). This CDR3 has 12 residues. Trimming shortened V by 5 bases and J by 3 bases, and 10 bases separated the two germline ends. Germline V gene sequence: CDR1 SQVTM, CDR2 ANQGSEA. For the CDR3, the DNA is TGCAGCGTTATGGGACTCGAAGAGACCCAGTACTTC. Its protein product is CSVMGLEETQYF.

The chain has TRBV7-8 and TRBJ1-6; TRBD1 matches at 7 bases. CDR1 and CDR2 (germline): SGHVS, FQNEAQ. V shed 5 bases, J shed 8 bases, and the junction held 9 bases outside the gene matches. The CDR3 runs 15 residues. The CDR3 DNA sequence: TGTGCCAGCAGCGCTACACAGGGGCTGGATTCACCCCTCCACTTT. It is translated as CASSATQGLDSPLHF. Looking up the rest from reference TRBV7-8 and TRBJ1-6 gives the full variable domain: GAGVSQSPRYKVAKRGQDVALRCDPISGHVSLFWYQQALGQGPEFLTYFQNEAQLDKSGLPSDRFFAERPEGSVSTLKIQRTQQEDSAVYLCASSATQGLDSPLHFGNGTRLTVT.

This sequence joins TRBV7-2 and TRBJ1-2; TRBD1 matches at 7 bases. J was trimmed by 4 bases and V by 0 bases; bases with no gene match: 8. This CDR3 comprises 16 residues. Germline assignment: CDR1 SGHTA and CDR2 FQGNSA. The CDR3: CASSLAQDRHLYGYTF. CDR3 nucleotide sequence: TGTGCCAGCAGCTTAGCTCAGGACAGGCACCTCTATGGCTACACCTTC.

This clone was seen a handful of times. The chain is built from TRBV4-1 and TRBJ2-7; 7 positions match TRBD1. Germline V CDR1 and CDR2: MGHRA, YSYEKL. V lost 3 bases, J lost 0 bases, and 8 bases stayed unmatched. This CDR3 has 16 residues. The CDR3 is CASSQEPGTASYEQYF. The CDR3 DNA is TGCGCCAGCAGCCAGGAACCCGGGACAGCCTCCTACGAGCAGTACTTC.

The chain recombines TRBV5-1 with TRBJ2-7; 8 bases are shared with TRBD1. Germline loops: CDR1 SGHRS, CDR2 YFSETQ. V lost 4 bases, J lost 2 bases, and 5 bases stayed unmatched. The CDR3 covers 14 residues. CDR3 sequence: CASSPDRETYEQYF. Here the CDR3 DNA reads TGCGCCAGCAGCCCGGACAGGGAGACCTACGAGCAGTACTTC.